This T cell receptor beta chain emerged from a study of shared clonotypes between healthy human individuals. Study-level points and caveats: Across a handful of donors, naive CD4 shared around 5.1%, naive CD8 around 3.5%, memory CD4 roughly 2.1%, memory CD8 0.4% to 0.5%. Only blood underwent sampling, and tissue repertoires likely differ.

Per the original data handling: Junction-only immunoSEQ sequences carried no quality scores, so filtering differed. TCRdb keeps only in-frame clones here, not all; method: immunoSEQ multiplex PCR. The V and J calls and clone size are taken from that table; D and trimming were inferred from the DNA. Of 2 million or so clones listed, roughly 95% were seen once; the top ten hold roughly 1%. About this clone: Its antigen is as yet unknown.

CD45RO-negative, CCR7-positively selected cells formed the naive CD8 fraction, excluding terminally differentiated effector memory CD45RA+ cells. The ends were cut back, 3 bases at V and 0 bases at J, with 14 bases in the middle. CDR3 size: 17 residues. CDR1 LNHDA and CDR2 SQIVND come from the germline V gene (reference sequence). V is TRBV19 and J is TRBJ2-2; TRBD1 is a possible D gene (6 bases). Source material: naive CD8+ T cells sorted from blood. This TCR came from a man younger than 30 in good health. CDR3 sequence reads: CASSIMDSDANTGELFF. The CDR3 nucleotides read TGTGCCAGTAGTATCATGGACAGTGATGCGAACACCGGGGAGCTGTTTTTT.